The rows below give T cell receptor beta chains drawn from one sample of a study of PD-1 blockade in classical Hodgkin lymphoma. Only in-frame clones appear in the TCRdb table, and some are missing; sequencing was by immunoSEQ multiplex PCR. This table holds roughly 8,000 clones, about 88% found once. The specimen comprised peripheral blood mononuclear cells (PBMCs), sampled at baseline. Every receptor here comes from a human donor with classical Hodgkin lymphoma. Both conserved end residues are part of each CDR3. Fields, in order: D gene, V gene, clone size, J gene, CDR3 DNA, CDR3 protein. D genes are given only for firm matches. Not all rows give a size; the values are once, few, many and, for expanded clones, a class.

D gene: TRBD1
V gene: TRBV7-6
clone size: .
J gene: TRBJ2-3
CDR3 DNA: TGTGCCAGCAGCCTCACCGGGACAGCTTCATCGTATTTT
CDR3 protein: CASSLTGTASSYF

D gene: .
V gene: TRBV10-1
clone size: .
J gene: TRBJ2-1
CDR3 DNA: TGCGCCAGCAGTGAGGGGCTAAGCGGGCCTTTTACTAAGTTCTTC
CDR3 protein: CASSEGLSGPFTKFF

D gene: .
V gene: TRBV9
clone size: .
J gene: TRBJ2-7
CDR3 DNA: TGTGCCAGCAGCGTAGCAGGGCAGGGTGGCCACGAGCAGTACTTC
CDR3 protein: CASSVAGQGGHEQYF

D gene: .
V gene: TRBV27
clone size: few
J gene: TRBJ2-5
CDR3 DNA: TGTGCCAGCAGTTTAGAGGGGACACAAGAGACCCAGTACTTC
CDR3 protein: CASSLEGTQETQYF

D gene: .
V gene: TRBV7-9
clone size: .
J gene: TRBJ2-7
CDR3 DNA: TGTGCCAGCAGCTTAGTCCCAGTTACTAGTTCCTACGAGCAGTACTTC
CDR3 protein: CASSLVPVTSSYEQYF

D gene: TRBD1
V gene: TRBV7-6
clone size: .
J gene: TRBJ2-7
CDR3 DNA: TGTGCCAGCAGCCCCGGGGGACAGGGTATTGGCGAGCAGTACTTC
CDR3 protein: CASSPGGQGIGEQYF

D gene: .
V gene: TRBV4-2
clone size: .
J gene: TRBJ2-3
CDR3 DNA: TGTGCCAGCAGCCAGGGGGTCCTAGCGTTTAGCACAGATACGCAGTATTTT
CDR3 protein: CASSQGVLAFSTDTQYF

D gene: TRBD2
V gene: TRBV18
clone size: .
J gene: TRBJ2-1
CDR3 DNA: TGTGCCAGCTCACCAGTAAGGGGATTGTTTGGACTAGCGGGAGCCGCAACGGACAATGAGCAGTTCTTC
CDR3 protein: CASSPVRGLFGLAGAATDNEQFF

D gene: .
V gene: TRBV6-6
clone size: .
J gene: TRBJ2-2
CDR3 DNA: TGTGCCACCCTAAAACGGCGGGGAAGGGGTGCCGGGGAGCTGTTTTTT
CDR3 protein: CATLKRRGRGAGELFF

D gene: .
V gene: TRBV27
clone size: .
J gene: TRBJ1-5
CDR3 DNA: TGTGCCAGCAGCCCGGAGGGGGTAGGGAATCAGCCCCAGCATTTT
CDR3 protein: CASSPEGVGNQPQHF

D gene: TRBD2
V gene: TRBV6-6
clone size: .
J gene: TRBJ2-1
CDR3 DNA: TGTGCCAGCAGTCTTCACGGGACTAGCGGGGTCGGAGAGCAGTTCTTC
CDR3 protein: CASSLHGTSGVGEQFF

D gene: .
V gene: TRBV5-1
clone size: .
J gene: TRBJ2-7
CDR3 DNA: TGCGCCAGCAGCTCGGGGCGCTACGAGCAGTACTTC
CDR3 protein: CASSSGRYEQYF

D gene: TRBD2
V gene: TRBV7-8
clone size: .
J gene: TRBJ2-7
CDR3 DNA: TGTGCCAGCAGCTCTATGCGACTAGCGGGGACTACCTACGAGCAGTACTTC
CDR3 protein: CASSSMRLAGTTYEQYF

D gene: TRBD2
V gene: TRBV30
clone size: once
J gene: TRBJ2-7
CDR3 DNA: TGTGCCTGGAGTGAAAGCGGGACTCCTTACGAGCAGTACTTC
CDR3 protein: CAWSESGTPYEQYF

D gene: .
V gene: TRBV11-2
clone size: .
J gene: TRBJ2-5
CDR3 DNA: TGTGCCAGCAGCCCCTCGGTGGCACTTCCAACCGAAGAGACCCAGTACTTC
CDR3 protein: CASSPSVALPTEETQYF

D gene: TRBD2
V gene: TRBV30
clone size: .
J gene: TRBJ2-3
CDR3 DNA: TGTGCCTGGGAACGACTAGCTAGCTTCGATACGCAGTATTTT
CDR3 protein: CAWERLASFDTQYF

D gene: .
V gene: TRBV6-5
clone size: .
J gene: TRBJ2-7
CDR3 DNA: TGTGCCAGCAGTTATTATGGGAGTGGCTACGAGCAGTACTTC
CDR3 protein: CASSYYGSGYEQYF

D gene: TRBD2
V gene: TRBV7-2
clone size: few
J gene: TRBJ2-1
CDR3 DNA: TGTGCCAGCAGCTCCCCCCAGGGCGCTAGCGGGAGCCCGCAGTTCTTC
CDR3 protein: CASSSPQGASGSPQFF

D gene: TRBD2
V gene: TRBV27
clone size: few
J gene: TRBJ2-7
CDR3 DNA: TGTGCCAGCAGTTTAGAGACTAGCCCGGCCATTCCCTACGAGCAGTACTTC
CDR3 protein: CASSLETSPAIPYEQYF

D gene: TRBD1
V gene: TRBV18
clone size: .
J gene: TRBJ2-3
CDR3 DNA: TGTGCCAGCTCACTCGGGACAGGGACACCAACGAATACGCAGTATTTT
CDR3 protein: CASSLGTGTPTNTQYF

D gene: TRBD2
V gene: TRBV11-2
clone size: .
J gene: TRBJ2-1
CDR3 DNA: TGTGCCAGCAGCTTAGTGGCTAGCGGGAGGAATGAGCAGTTCTTC
CDR3 protein: CASSLVASGRNEQFF

D gene: .
V gene: TRBV21-1
clone size: .
J gene: TRBJ2-5
CDR3 DNA: TGTGCCAGCAGCAAAGAGTGTGGTCTCAGGGAGACCCAGTACTTC
CDR3 protein: CASSKECGLRETQYF

D gene: .
V gene: TRBV25-1
clone size: .
J gene: TRBJ1-2
CDR3 DNA: TGTGCCAGCAGCAGTGATACTAACTATGGCTACACCTTC
CDR3 protein: CASSSDTNYGYTF

D gene: .
V gene: TRBV30
clone size: .
J gene: TRBJ2-7
CDR3 DNA: TGTGCCTGGAGTCCTCCCGGGGGTGGAACCCAAAACCCTGGGACTCCCATCCTCGAGCAGTACTTC
CDR3 protein: CAWSPPGGGTQNPGTPILEQYF

D gene: TRBD2
V gene: TRBV19
clone size: .
J gene: TRBJ2-5
CDR3 DNA: TGTGCCAGTAGTATAGGGAGTAGCGGGCTCCAAGAGACCCAGTACTTC
CDR3 protein: CASSIGSSGLQETQYF

D gene: .
V gene: TRBV5-5
clone size: .
J gene: TRBJ1-2
CDR3 DNA: TGTGCCAGCAGCTTGGTTTCAGGAATCTATGGCTACACCTTC
CDR3 protein: CASSLVSGIYGYTF

D gene: TRBD1
V gene: TRBV6-5
clone size: .
J gene: TRBJ2-2
CDR3 DNA: TGTGCCAGCAGTACCTCAACAGGGGCCACCGGGGAGCTGTTTTTT
CDR3 protein: CASSTSTGATGELFF

D gene: .
V gene: TRBV5-1
clone size: few
J gene: TRBJ1-2
CDR3 DNA: TGCGCCAGCAGCTACGAGGGGCTCGGTTATGGCTACACCTTC
CDR3 protein: CASSYEGLGYGYTF

D gene: TRBD1
V gene: TRBV27
clone size: few
J gene: TRBJ2-5
CDR3 DNA: TGTGCCAGCAGCCTGGACAGGGGAGAGACCCAGTACTTC
CDR3 protein: CASSLDRGETQYF

D gene: .
V gene: TRBV28
clone size: .
J gene: TRBJ2-1
CDR3 DNA: TGTGCCAGCAGCTTCGGACAAGCGGGGCAGTTCTTC
CDR3 protein: CASSFGQAGQFF

D gene: .
V gene: TRBV2
clone size: .
J gene: TRBJ1-2
CDR3 DNA: TGTGCCAGCAGTGATGGGGAGTATAGTGGCTACACCTTC
CDR3 protein: CASSDGEYSGYTF

D gene: .
V gene: TRBV7-2
clone size: few
J gene: TRBJ1-2
CDR3 DNA: TGTGCCAGCAGCGCTCCAACGCCCACGGGGACTAACTATGGCTACACCTTC
CDR3 protein: CASSAPTPTGTNYGYTF

D gene: TRBD2
V gene: TRBV4-1
clone size: .
J gene: TRBJ2-3
CDR3 DNA: TGCGCCAGCAGCCAAGGGACTAGCGACACAGATACGCAGTATTTT
CDR3 protein: CASSQGTSDTDTQYF

D gene: TRBD1
V gene: TRBV28
clone size: few
J gene: TRBJ2-7
CDR3 DNA: TGTGCCAGCAGTTCGACAGGGACAGGGAAGCAGTACTTC
CDR3 protein: CASSSTGTGKQYF

D gene: TRBD1
V gene: TRBV13
clone size: .
J gene: TRBJ2-2
CDR3 DNA: TGTGCCAGCAGCTTAGAGGGGGCGCTCGCCGGGGAGCTGTTTTTT
CDR3 protein: CASSLEGALAGELFF

D gene: .
V gene: TRBV5-1
clone size: .
J gene: TRBJ2-5
CDR3 DNA: TGCGCCAGCAGCTTGGGCGGAACTGAGACCCAGTACTTC
CDR3 protein: CASSLGGTETQYF

D gene: .
V gene: TRBV28
clone size: once
J gene: TRBJ1-5
CDR3 DNA: TGTGCCAGCAGTTTATTTGGTCAGCCCCAGCATTTT
CDR3 protein: CASSLFGQPQHF

D gene: .
V gene: TRBV7-3
clone size: .
J gene: TRBJ2-6
CDR3 DNA: TGTGCCAGCAGCGGGGCCGGGGCCAACGTCCTGACTTTC
CDR3 protein: CASSGAGANVLTF

D gene: TRBD2
V gene: TRBV30
clone size: .
J gene: TRBJ2-2
CDR3 DNA: TGTGCCTGGTCGGGCCTAGCGGGATTTGCCGGGGAGCTGTTTTTT
CDR3 protein: CAWSGLAGFAGELFF

D gene: .
V gene: TRBV19
clone size: .
J gene: TRBJ2-7
CDR3 DNA: TGTGCCAGTAGCCGGGCGAATCAAGGTCGACCTTCCTACGAGCAGTACTTC
CDR3 protein: CASSRANQGRPSYEQYF

D gene: TRBD2
V gene: TRBV7-3
clone size: .
J gene: TRBJ2-2
CDR3 DNA: TGTGCCAGCAGCTCGACTAGCGGGGTCACCGGGGAGCTGTTTTTT
CDR3 protein: CASSSTSGVTGELFF

D gene: TRBD1
V gene: TRBV27
clone size: .
J gene: TRBJ2-7
CDR3 DNA: TGTGCCAGCAGTTTGTATATTCCCGCGCGACAGGGAGCCTACGAGCAGTACTTC
CDR3 protein: CASSLYIPARQGAYEQYF

D gene: .
V gene: TRBV18
clone size: once
J gene: TRBJ2-5
CDR3 DNA: TGTGCCAGCTCCGACCAAGAGACCCAGTACTTC
CDR3 protein: CASSDQETQYF

D gene: .
V gene: TRBV21-1
clone size: once
J gene: TRBJ1-1
CDR3 DNA: TGTGCCAGCAGCAAAAAGGCAGCAGACACTGAAGCTTTCTTT
CDR3 protein: CASSKKAADTEAFF

D gene: TRBD2
V gene: TRBV6-6
clone size: .
J gene: TRBJ2-1
CDR3 DNA: TGTGCCAGCATTCTAACTAGCGGGCCTTACAATGAGCAGTTCTTC
CDR3 protein: CASILTSGPYNEQFF

D gene: TRBD2
V gene: TRBV7-9
clone size: .
J gene: TRBJ2-1
CDR3 DNA: TGTGCCAGCAGCTTACCTGGCGGGAGGGCCGGTGAGCAGTTCTTC
CDR3 protein: CASSLPGGRAGEQFF

D gene: .
V gene: TRBV2
clone size: few
J gene: TRBJ1-2
CDR3 DNA: TGTGCCAGCAGTGAACAGGTTCCTAACTATGGCTACACCTTC
CDR3 protein: CASSEQVPNYGYTF

D gene: .
V gene: TRBV27
clone size: .
J gene: TRBJ1-5
CDR3 DNA: TGTGCCAGCAGTTTTATTGGGACCTTGGGCAATCAGCCCCAGCATTTT
CDR3 protein: CASSFIGTLGNQPQHF

D gene: TRBD2
V gene: TRBV10-3
clone size: .
J gene: TRBJ2-1
CDR3 DNA: TGTGCCATCAGGGGACTAGCGGAGGCGGGCAATGAGCAGTTCTTC
CDR3 protein: CAIRGLAEAGNEQFF

D gene: .
V gene: TRBV21-1
clone size: .
J gene: TRBJ1-5
CDR3 DNA: TGTGCCAGCAGCAAAGGATTTTATGGCAGGGGACAACGTTATAGCAATCAGCCCCAGCATTTT
CDR3 protein: CASSKGFYGRGQRYSNQPQHF

D gene: .
V gene: TRBV11-2
clone size: .
J gene: TRBJ2-3
CDR3 DNA: TGTGCCAGCAGCTTAGCACGCGGACAGCCCACAGATACGCAGTATTTT
CDR3 protein: CASSLARGQPTDTQYF

D gene: .
V gene: TRBV27
clone size: .
J gene: TRBJ2-7
CDR3 DNA: TGTGCCAGCAGTCCAACTAGCTACAGCTCCTACGAGCAGTACTTC
CDR3 protein: CASSPTSYSSYEQYF

D gene: TRBD1
V gene: TRBV10-3
clone size: .
J gene: TRBJ1-5
CDR3 DNA: TGTGCCACTGGACAGGGGTTGGATCAGCCCCAGCATTTT
CDR3 protein: CATGQGLDQPQHF